This TCR beta chain was profiled in a study of blood T cell repertoires in COVID-19. Across the whole study: Collection of acute and convalescent COVID-19 samples took place in the United States, Italy and Spain. PBMCs, B-cell-depleted T cells, or T cells provided the cDNA or gDNA that made up the material.

Authors' processing steps: Estimated nucleated cell counts came from reference gene primer amplification. Clones were sequenced by immunoSEQ multiplex PCR, and TCRdb holds only the in-frame ones, with some missing. The V and J calls and clone size come from that table; D and trimming were worked out from the DNA. The sample lists 70,000 or so clones, around nine tenths occurring once. The germline gives CDR1 WNHNN, CDR2 SYGVQD (reference sequence). Trimming took 0 bases from V and 0 from J, leaving 15 bases between them. This CDR3 has 18 residues. The clonotype comes from a human donor in a cohort sampled during active COVID-19. Sequencing was done on a sample of peripheral blood. This chain joins TRBV10-1 and TRBJ1-5; no reliable D call. The CDR3 nucleotides read TGCGCCAGCAGTGAGTCGAGAGGGAAAGGGCATAGCAATCAGCCCCAGCATTTT. Translated: CASSESRGKGHSNQPQHF.